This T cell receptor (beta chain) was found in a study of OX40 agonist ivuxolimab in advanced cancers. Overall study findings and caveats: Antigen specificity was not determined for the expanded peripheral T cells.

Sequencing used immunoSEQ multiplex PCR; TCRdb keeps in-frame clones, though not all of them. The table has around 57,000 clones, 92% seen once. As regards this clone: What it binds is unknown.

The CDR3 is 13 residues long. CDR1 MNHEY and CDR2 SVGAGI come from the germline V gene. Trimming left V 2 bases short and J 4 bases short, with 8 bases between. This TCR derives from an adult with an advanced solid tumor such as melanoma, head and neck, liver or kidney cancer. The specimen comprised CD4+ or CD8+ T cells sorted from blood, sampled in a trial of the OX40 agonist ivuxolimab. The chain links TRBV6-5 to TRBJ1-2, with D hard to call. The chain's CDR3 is CASSYEGGYGYTF. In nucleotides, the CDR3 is TGTGCCAGCAGTTACGAAGGCGGCTATGGCTACACCTTC.